What follows are 2 T cell receptor beta chains derived from one specimen sequenced in a study of T cells in Graves' hyperthyroidism and ophthalmopathy (dated by TCRdb to the late 2010s). The library was made by multiplex PCR. Sequenced using an Illumina HiSeq 2000. Amplification of TCR beta CDR3 regions was carried out from RNA transcripts. A first-round RT-PCR of the TCR CDR3 used the HTBI primer set with the Qiagen OneStep RT-PCR kit. TCRdb took the public reads, trimmed them with fastp at Q25, ran MiXCR for clone calling and kept in-frame beta chains. Identical CDR3 protein sequences are pooled into one entry, listed with their most common genes and DNA. Within this sample are some 440,000 distinct CDR3 sequences, with approximately 15% of them counted one time only. The top ten constitute roughly 13% of the sample. Material: blood. These receptors were obtained from a woman aged 18-30 years with Graves' hyperthyroidism.

Ten or more counts support this clonotype. The V gene is TRBV7-3, the J gene TRBJ2-7; 7 nucleotides match TRBD1. CDR1 SGHTA and CDR2 FQGTGA come from the germline V gene. The CDR3 covers 15 residues. V shed 1 base, J shed 7 bases, and the junction held 10 bases outside the gene matches. The CDR3 is CASSLMGDSLGEQYF. Written as DNA, the CDR3 is TGTGCCAGCAGCTTAATGGGGGACAGTCTTGGTGAGCAGTACTTC.

This clonotype has a handful of counts. The chain joins TRBV6-1 to TRBJ2-3; TRBD1 or TRBD2 may be the D gene (5 bases each). V was trimmed by 5 bases and J by 3 bases, leaving 24 bases between them. Germline V gene sequence: CDR1 MNHNS, CDR2 SASEGT. There are 18 residues in the CDR3. For the CDR3, the DNA is TGTGCCAGCAGTCGTCAAATCTCTTGGTGGGACGGGACAGATACGCAGTATTTT. Residues: CASSRQISWWDGTDTQYF.